Following are 10 T cell receptor beta chains from one sample sequenced in a study of T cell responses to AZD1222 COVID-19 vaccine. Clones were read by immunoSEQ multiplex PCR, and TCRdb kept only the in-frame ones, dropping some. The sample lists some 170,000 clones; about 89% were seen once. This material consisted of peripheral blood, taken on day 0 of AZD1222 vaccination. All receptors come from an adult in good health.

This chain links TRBV15 with TRBJ2-1; 9 bases match TRBD1. Unmatched junction bases numbered 10, after V lost 4 bases and J lost 9 bases. Germline loops: CDR1 LNHNV, CDR2 YYDKDF (reference sequence). The CDR3 length is 15 residues. The CDR3: CATSTRWTGATEQFF. CDR3 sequence (DNA): TGTGCCACCAGCACAAGGTGGACAGGGGCGACTGAGCAGTTCTTC.

The chain combines TRBV7-9 with TRBJ2-2, with D uncertain. The CDR3 spans 13 residues. Trimming removed 10 bases at V and 5 bases at J, with 14 bases between. Germline V lookup: CDR1 SEHNR, CDR2 FQNEAQ (reference sequence). The CDR3 here is CATMTGETGELFF. For the CDR3, the DNA is TGTGCCACTATGACGGGTGAAACCGGGGAGCTGTTTTTT.

The chain links TRBV28 to TRBJ1-4, with a tentative D call TRBD1 (6 bases). CDR1 is MDHEN and CDR2 is SYDVKM in the germline V gene. V lost 8 bases and J 6 bases, leaving 22 bases between the germline ends. The CDR3 spans 16 residues. The CDR3 here is CASSRRTVPPHEKLFF. Written as DNA, the CDR3 is TGTGCCAGCTCCCGGCGGACAGTCCCCCCCCATGAAAAACTGTTTTTT.

The chain has TRBV27 and TRBJ2-1; TRBD2 matches 10 bases. Germline V CDR1 and CDR2: MNHEY, SMNVEV (reference sequence). This CDR3 comprises 14 residues. After removal of 6 bases from V and 6 bases from J, the junction contained 5 bases not matched to a gene. This CDR3 is CASRVAGGLNEQFF. CDR3 DNA sequence: TGTGCCAGCAGAGTAGCGGGGGGTCTCAATGAGCAGTTCTTC.

This clone is a singleton in its sample. The rearrangement links TRBV6-5 to TRBJ2-2; tentative D call: TRBD1 (6 bases). The CDR3 length is 16 residues. The V end was cut by 0 bases, the J end by 5 bases, with 13 bases between. Germline lookup yields CDR1 MNHEY and CDR2 SVGAGI. Here the CDR3 DNA reads TGTGCCAGCAGTTACTCGGGGACAATGGGGACCGGGGAGCTGTTTTTT. This encodes CASSYSGTMGTGELFF.

The V gene is TRBV7-2, the J gene TRBJ2-7, with a possible D match to TRBD1 (6 bases). Trimming left V 1 base short and J 4 bases short, with 8 bases between. CDR3 size: 13 residues. CDR1 is SGHTA, CDR2 FQGNSA, per germline. For the CDR3, the DNA is TGTGCCAGCAGCTTAGTTGGACAGTACGAGCAGTACTTC. This sequence encodes CASSLVGQYEQYF.

In the case of this clone: Other DNA sequences in the same sample also yield this CDR3. The V and J genes are TRBV28 and TRBJ2-6; D remains ambiguous. Germline assignment: CDR1 MDHEN and CDR2 SYDVKM. The CDR3 loop spans 13 amino acids. V lost 6 bases and J lost 1, with 4 bases in between. The CDR3 DNA follows: TGTGCCAGCAGGGGGTCTGGGGCCAACGTCCTGACTTTC. Amino acid sequence: CASRGSGANVLTF.

This chain uses TRBV15 with TRBJ1-5, with D perhaps TRBD1 (5 bases). Trimming removed 1 base from V and 5 bases from J, with 15 bases in between. This CDR3 is 16 amino acids long. Germline assignment: CDR1 LNHNV and CDR2 YYDKDF (reference sequence). In nucleotides, the CDR3 is TGTGCCACCAGCAGAGCGGACATAGCCGGAGATCAGCCCCAGCATTTT. This translates into CATSRADIAGDQPQHF. The variable domain in full, completed from reference TRBV15 and TRBJ1-5, reads DAMVIQNPRYQVTQFGKPVTLSCSQTLNHNVMYWYQQKSSQAPKLLFHYYDKDFNNEADTPDNFQSRRPNTSFCFLDIRSPGLGDTAMYLCATSRADIAGDQPQHFGDGTRLSIL.

The chain is built from TRBV19 and TRBJ2-1, with 10 nucleotides matching TRBD1. With 6 bases clipped from V and 2 bases from J, the junction kept 7 bases outside the gene matches. This CDR3 contains 16 residues. The germline CDR1 and CDR2 sequences are LNHDA and SQIVND (reference sequence). As DNA, the CDR3 is TGTGCCAGTAGGCAACCTGGACAGGGGGCCTACAATGAGCAGTTCTTC. This codes for CASRQPGQGAYNEQFF.

The J gene is TRBJ2-3, the V gene TRBV19, with TRBD2 matching 11 bases. Looked up from germline, CDR1 is LNHDA and CDR2 is SQIVND (reference sequence). This CDR3 comprises 16 residues. V lost 1 base to trimming and J lost 3 bases; unmatched junction nucleotides: 3. This CDR3 is CASSIGASGRTDTQYF. In DNA, the CDR3 is TGTGCCAGTAGTATAGGGGCTAGCGGGAGGACAGATACGCAGTATTTT.